This TCR beta chain was identified in a study of T cells in Graves' hyperthyroidism and ophthalmopathy. Background on the study: At the time of initial diagnosis and before any treatment, peripheral blood was collected.

At least ten counts were recorded for this clonotype. The antigen is unknown. The V gene end was trimmed by 3 bases and the J gene end by 0 bases; junction bases not matched to a gene: 8. Germline loops: CDR1 MNHNS, CDR2 SASEGT. CDR3 size: 17 residues. RNA transcripts provided the source from which TCR beta CDR3 regions were amplified. The HTBI primer set was used in a first-round RT-PCR of the TCR CDR3. TCRdb processed the multiplex PCR reads anew with MiXCR; each CDR3 protein has one entry. This table holds a few hundred thousand distinct CDR3 sequences, about 14% found once. Source material for PBMCs was 10 ml fresh peripheral blood. Regarding the study as a whole: Ophthalmopathy, which appeared later, was predicted by the model a median 6.5 months before onset.

Sequenced material: blood. This receptor was taken from a woman in her twenties or thirties with Graves' ophthalmopathy. V is TRBV6-1 and J is TRBJ2-5, with 9 bases fitting TRBD2. Here the CDR3 DNA reads TGTGCCAGCAGTGAGCGTCCGGGACTAGCAGACCAAGAGACCCAGTACTTC. Protein sequence: CASSERPGLADQETQYF.